This T cell receptor beta chain was profiled in a study of beta chain features in type 1 diabetes (dated by TCRdb to 2016 to 2019). Broadly, across the study: No differences in mean age, gender distribution, total cell number or subset yield were found between patients and healthy donors. Across all samples, roughly 110,000,000 sorted cells were examined, and cell number per subset correlated strongly with RNA yield. In the study, TCRB repertoires of sorted circulating CD4+ T cell subsets from recently diagnosed type 1 diabetes patients were compared with those of matched healthy donors. Naive and central memory subsets were obtained from all 30 or so donors, but regulatory and stem cell-like memory subsets were isolated from only 8 patients and roughly eight healthy donors. Broader findings and caveats from the paper: HLA sub-analyses involved small numbers of individuals, so any influence of HLA type on TCRB rearrangement remained unresolved. Because cDNA was sequenced instead of genomic DNA, highly expressing activated cells could be over-represented, though the groups showed no difference in activation or CD3 levels. PCR might favor shorter templates, but patient and control samples were amplified and corrected together, so any skew would affect both groups equally. A moderate but significant shortening of TCRB CDR3 length was observed in type 1 diabetes patients in all four CD4+ subsets. Naive, central memory and regulatory TCRB repertoires appeared to be more alike among patients than among healthy donors. At VDJ recombination sites, type 1 diabetes patients had fewer insertions and more deleted nucleotides, which implies abnormalities in thymic rearrangement.

Each donor gave one peripheral blood draw, averaging approximately 120 mL, which was collected into heparinised tubes. Naive, central memory, regulatory and stem cell-like memory CD4+ T cells were sorted on a BD FACSAria II using a panel including CD45RO, CCR7, CD25, CD127, CD95 and CD27. All sorted populations exceeded 95% purity. PBMCs were isolated right away by Lymphoprep density gradient centrifugation and were stained directly, without culture. So that batch effects would be minimized, each experiment stained and sorted samples in pairs, pairing one healthy donor with one patient. The High Capacity cDNA Reverse Transcription Kit was used to reverse transcribe all of the isolated RNA, meaning that expressed TCRB transcripts were what got sequenced. Deep immunoSEQ sequencing was applied to naive, central memory and regulatory T cell samples, giving an average of about 3.6 million total reads per sample. Sorted cells were lysed in RLT buffer, and RNA was extracted using DNase-treated RNeasy Micro or Mini kits according to cell number. Each cell subset was processed separately to prevent cross-contamination, with patient and healthy donor samples processed together. Using the immunoSEQ multiplex PCR, TCRB sequences were amplified from cDNA into 87-bp fragments spanning the CDR3 region. Sequencing of the amplicons was done on the Illumina HiSeq platform. For the original study's pipeline: PCR bias was computationally corrected using synthetic template baselines, reads within Hamming distance 2 were collapsed, and singletons that could not be merged were discarded. Reads were aligned against IMGT to assign V, D and J genes, CDR3 length and insertions or deletions at six rearrangement sites. Within each subset, clonotype counts were normalized to sorted cell number, after which true diversity and Gini coefficients were computed with the tcR R package. The overlap coefficient, calculated on TCRB nucleotide sequences, was used to measure repertoire sharing. Out-of-frame TCRB sequences from naive cells were analyzed as a proxy for the pre-selection repertoire. Not all clones reach the TCRdb copy of this immuneACCESS table, which keeps in-frame sequences only. Checked studies attribute under half of the gap to unresolved V genes and leave the rest unexplained. The DNA gave D and trimming, while V, J and clone size come from that table. This sample gives 280,000 or so clones in total; 15% of them show up just once. The ten most abundant clones make up around 0.015% of the sample.

CDR1 and CDR2, per the germline V gene, are SGHRS and YFSETQ. Inclusive of the bounding cysteine and phenylalanine, the CDR3 is 16 residues long. The CDR3 DNA has 48 bases and is translated from base 1. V is clipped by 0 bases and J by 0 bases, and the sequence between their germline boundaries is 10 bases long. About this clone itself: This receptor's antigen is unknown. No clone much larger than this one lies a single base away; base qualities are absent.

The chain employs TRBV5-1 and TRBJ2-1; TRBD2 is perhaps the D gene, given 6 matching bases. The TCR sequence derives from a man between 18 and 29 years old with type 1 diabetes. The specimen was naive CD4+ T cells from blood. The cell subset or site tag for this specimen amounts to: true naive CD4+ T cells. CDR3 sequence: CASSLVADSSYNEQFF. In nucleotides, the sequence is TGCGCCAGCAGCTTGGTAGCGGATAGCTCCTACAATGAGCAGTTCTTC.